These T cell receptor beta chains were read from a single sample in a study of T-cell reconstitution after alpha-beta-depleted transplantation in children. TCRdb independently ran MiXCR on the PCR reads; one entry per CDR3 protein. The sample lists about a million distinct CDR3 sequences, about 31% occurring once. The sequencing here drew on PBMCs, mostly from graft donor cells, taken 360 days after TCRalphabeta/CD19-depleted stem cell transplant. These receptors were taken from a boy in the first two years of life who had a stem cell transplant for SCID, so the T cells may come from the graft donor. Each CDR3 is given with its conserved first and last residue. Each record gives: V gene, clone size, J gene, D gene, CDR3 DNA, CDR3 protein. D genes are given only for firm matches. Clone size, where shown, is once, few, many, or a class for clones that have expanded.

TRBV6-1,NA,TRBJ1-6,TRBD1,TGTGCCAGCAGCTGGGGACAGAATAATTCACCCCTCCACTTT,CASSWGQNNSPLHF
TRBV5-6,NA,TRBJ1-4,NA,TGTGCCAGCAGCCTTGGACGGCCAGAAAAACTGTTTTTT,CASSLGRPEKLFF
TRBV4-3,few,TRBJ2-3,TRBD2,TGCGCCAGCAGCCAACGCGGACCGGGACTAGCGGGGGGCACAGATACGCAGTATTTT,CASSQRGPGLAGGTDTQYF
TRBV12-3/TRBV12-4,NA,TRBJ2-7,NA,TGTGCCAGCTTAGGGACAATTAACCACGAGCAGTACTTC,CASLGTINHEQYF
TRBV7-2,NA,TRBJ2-2,NA,TGTGCCAGCAGCCCAGGGAGGGGGAAAGGGGACGGGGAGCTGTTTTTT,CASSPGRGKGDGELFF
TRBV27,few,TRBJ2-7,NA,TGTGCCAGCAGTTCACCCCGGACCGGAACCTACGAGCAGTACTTC,CASSSPRTGTYEQYF
TRBV29-1,NA,TRBJ1-5,TRBD1,TGCAGCGTTGTCCGGGACAGGGGCTATTCGGGTCAGCCCCAGCATTTT,CSVVRDRGYSGQPQHF
TRBV7-9,few,TRBJ2-7,NA,TGTGCCAGCAGCCCAGGGGTCGGGAGATCCTACGAGCAGTACTTC,CASSPGVGRSYEQYF
TRBV25-1,NA,TRBJ2-1,TRBD2,TGTGCCAGCAGTCCGGCCGGCCTAGCGGGAGTCGGCTCCTACAATGAGCAGTTCTTC,CASSPAGLAGVGSYNEQFF
TRBV25-1,NA,TRBJ2-3,NA,TGTGCCAGCAGTGCCTGGACAACTAGCACAGATACGCAGTATTTT,CASSAWTTSTDTQYF
TRBV12-3/TRBV12-4,few,TRBJ1-3,NA,TGTGCCAGCAGGTCAGTCGCTGGAAACACCATATATTTT,CASRSVAGNTIYF
TRBV10-3,few,TRBJ2-3,TRBD2,TGTGCCATCAGCCTCCAGCGGGGAGGCACAGATACGCAGTATTTT,CAISLQRGGTDTQYF
TRBV7-2,NA,TRBJ2-3,NA,TGTGCCAGCAGCTTAGTCGGCGCGGGGGCCTGGGATACGCAGTATTTT,CASSLVGAGAWDTQYF
TRBV9,few,TRBJ1-2,NA,TGTGCCAGCAGCGTAGACCATACACATGGCTACACCTTC,CASSVDHTHGYTF
TRBV12-3/TRBV12-4,NA,TRBJ2-4,NA,TGTGCCAGCAGTTTAGACGGGGGTGGAGCCAAAAACATTCAGTACTTC,CASSLDGGGAKNIQYF
TRBV6-5,NA,TRBJ2-6,NA,TGTGCCAGCAGTAACTTTGGGGCCAACGTCCTGACTTTC,CASSNFGANVLTF
TRBV7-3,NA,TRBJ2-1,NA,TGTGCCAGCAGCTTAAAACCCCTACAGGGCGGGTCCTACAATGAGCAGTTCTTC,CASSLKPLQGGSYNEQFF
TRBV4-1,NA,TRBJ2-5,TRBD2,TGCGCCAGCAGCCTCACTAGCGGGGGCCTACAAGAGACCCAGTACTTC,CASSLTSGGLQETQYF
TRBV4-3,NA,TRBJ1-3,NA,TGCGCCAGCAGCCAGGGACGAAGCTCTGGAAACACCATATATTTT,CASSQGRSSGNTIYF
TRBV7-2,NA,TRBJ2-5,NA,TGTGCCAGCAGCTCAACCCAGACCCAGTACTTC,CASSSTQTQYF
TRBV5-1,many,TRBJ1-2,NA,TGCGCCAGCAAGCCTACAGACACTAACTATGGCTACACCTTC,CASKPTDTNYGYTF
TRBV7-2,NA,TRBJ2-1,TRBD1,TGTGCCAGCAGCCAATGGACAGGCTTCTACAATGAGCAGTTCTTC,CASSQWTGFYNEQFF
TRBV5-1,few,TRBJ2-1,NA,TGCGCCAGCAGCTTGGAGGTGGCTTACAATGAGCAGTTCTTC,CASSLEVAYNEQFF
TRBV28,few,TRBJ1-1,NA,TGTGCCAGCAGTCATTCGGGACTCAACACTGAAGCTTTCTTT,CASSHSGLNTEAFF
TRBV20-1,few,TRBJ2-7,TRBD1,TGCAGTGCTAATACCAGACAGGGTGGGACCTACTACGAGCAGTACTTC,CSANTRQGGTYYEQYF
TRBV20-1,NA,TRBJ2-7,TRBD1,TGCAGTGCCCGGCGACAGGGCGACGACTACGAGCAGTACTTC,CSARRQGDDYEQYF
TRBV11-2,many,TRBJ2-1,NA,TGTGCCAGCAGCCAAAACAACAATGAGCAGTTCTTC,CASSQNNNEQFF
TRBV29-1,many,TRBJ2-5,NA,TGCAGCGCTTCACAGGGTTGGTTGCGAGAGACCCAGTACTTC,CSASQGWLRETQYF
TRBV15,NA,TRBJ2-5,TRBD2,TGTGCCACCAGCAGGGAGCCGGGACTAGCGGGGGCTCACAGGGAGACCCAGTACTTC,CATSREPGLAGAHRETQYF
TRBV3-1,NA,TRBJ2-1,NA,TGTGCCAGCAGCAGAGCTCGGCGCAATGAGCAGTTCTTC,CASSRARRNEQFF
TRBV6-5,few,TRBJ2-7,NA,TGTGCCAGCAGTTACCTACCGGGCAGTTCCTACGAGCAGTACTTC,CASSYLPGSSYEQYF
TRBV9,NA,TRBJ2-1,NA,TGTGCCAGCAGCGAAAACCGGGACACCAGTGAGGCCAGGGGAGAGCAGTTCTTC,CASSENRDTSEARGEQFF
TRBV5-6,NA,TRBJ2-5,NA,TGTGCCGGCAGCTTTGGCGAGACCCAGTACTTC,CAGSFGETQYF
TRBV2,NA,TRBJ2-7,NA,TGTGCCAGCAGTGAGGCTAGCAGTCGCGTCTACGAGCAGTACTTC,CASSEASSRVYEQYF
TRBV12-3/TRBV12-4,NA,TRBJ2-1,TRBD2,TGTGCCAGCAGTTTGGCCCCCTTAGGACTAGCTGGCAATGAGCAGTTCTTC,CASSLAPLGLAGNEQFF
TRBV6-5,NA,TRBJ2-3,NA,TGTGCCAGCAGTTACTCGAAAGGAGGGACCTTCACAGATACGCAGTATTTT,CASSYSKGGTFTDTQYF
TRBV9,NA,TRBJ2-3,NA,TGTGCCAGCAGCGTGAGGACCCAGGGAGGAGATACGCAGTATTTT,CASSVRTQGGDTQYF
TRBV20-1,few,TRBJ2-7,TRBD1,TGCAGTGCTAGGTGGACAGGACCCACTAGAGAGCAGTACTTC,CSARWTGPTREQYF
TRBV7-9,NA,TRBJ2-3,TRBD2,TGTGCCAGCAGCCAAGAAGCGGGGGGCACAGATACGCAGTATTTT,CASSQEAGGTDTQYF
TRBV5-1,many,TRBJ2-5,NA,TGCGCCAGCAGCTTGGAAGGGCTAGGAGAGACCCAGTACTTC,CASSLEGLGETQYF
TRBV27,NA,TRBJ2-7,NA,TGTGCCAGCAGTTTATCAGGCAGGTCGGGTGAGCAGTACTTC,CASSLSGRSGEQYF
TRBV15,NA,TRBJ2-2,NA,TGTGCCACCAGCAGAGGACACGGGGAGCTGTTTTTT,CATSRGHGELFF
TRBV12-3/TRBV12-4,few,TRBJ1-1,NA,TGTGCCAGCAGAAAGACCTTGAACACTGAAGCTTTCTTT,CASRKTLNTEAFF
TRBV20-1,NA,TRBJ1-2,TRBD1,TGCAGTGCTAGAGAGGCCGGGACAGGGGGAAACTATGGCTACACCTTC,CSAREAGTGGNYGYTF
TRBV7-4,many,TRBJ1-2,NA,TGTGCCAGCAGGCTGAGGGGAGTGGGCTATGGCTACACCTTC,CASRLRGVGYGYTF
TRBV6-1,few,TRBJ2-2,TRBD2,TGTGCCAGCAGCGCTTGGGGGGGTGGGGCCGGGGAGCTGTTTTTT,CASSAWGGGAGELFF
TRBV12-3/TRBV12-4,few,TRBJ2-2,TRBD1,TGTGCCAGCACCTGGGGGACAGGGAACACCGGGGAGCTGTTTTTT,CASTWGTGNTGELFF
TRBV11-2,few,TRBJ2-7,NA,TGTGCCAGCAGCTTAGAAATTGGACTGAAAAGCTACGAGCAGTACTTC,CASSLEIGLKSYEQYF
TRBV5-1,few,TRBJ1-1,NA,TGCGCCAGCAGCTTATGGGTGGGCCCGAACACTGAAGCTTTCTTT,CASSLWVGPNTEAFF
TRBV7-2,NA,TRBJ2-3,TRBD2,TGTGCCAGCAGCTTAATAGCGGGACTCACAGATACGCAGTATTTT,CASSLIAGLTDTQYF
TRBV20-1,NA,TRBJ1-5,NA,TGCAGTGCTAGAGAGGGGTATAGCAATCAGCCCCAGCATTTT,CSAREGYSNQPQHF
TRBV20-1,NA,TRBJ2-1,TRBD1,TGCAGTGCTAGACAGGGGGCAGCTTACAATGAGCAGTTCTTC,CSARQGAAYNEQFF
TRBV20-1,few,TRBJ2-5,TRBD2,TGCAGTGCTAACCAAGTGCGGGGGAAAGAGACCCAGTACTTC,CSANQVRGKETQYF
TRBV12-3/TRBV12-4,NA,TRBJ2-7,TRBD1,TGTGCCAGCAGTGGGGGACAGACGCCTTACCCCTACGAGCAGTACTTC,CASSGGQTPYPYEQYF